This entry lists 30 T cell receptor delta chains sequenced from one sample in a study of gamma-delta T cells after stem cell transplantation. TCRdb redid clone calling on the RT-PCR reads using CATT. Among under 3,500 delta-chain clones listed, approximately 4.5% were seen once. The sequenced sample was gamma-delta T cells. These TCRs come from a human donor. It is not recorded whose cells these are; they may come from a transplant donor.

The chain couples TRDV2 to TRDJ1; 9 nucleotides match TRDD3. The CDR3 loop spans 18 amino acids. Germline CDR1 GEAIGNYY, CDR2 EKD. With V trimmed by 2 bases and J by 0 bases, 12 bases remained unmatched. DNA of the CDR3: TGTGCCTGTGACAACCTGGGGGATGAGGGGTGGTACACCGATAAACTCATCTTT. As protein: CACDNLGDEGWYTDKLIF.

This clone has only a few counts. This chain connects TRDV2 to TRDJ1; 13 bases align to TRDD3. The V and J ends lost 3 bases and 8 bases, in that order; junction bases with no gene match: 17. CDR1 and CDR2 from the germline V gene are GEAIGNYY and EKD. CDR3 length: 18 amino acids. CDR3 protein: CACDFILGDTPRPSKLIF. As DNA, the CDR3 is TGTGCCTGTGACTTTATACTGGGGGATACGCCGAGGCCCTCGAAACTCATCTTT.

The sample holds a few counts of this clone. It differs at one base from a far larger clone, so likely a read error. In DNA, the CDR3 is TGTGCCTGTGACACCATTCTACTGGGGGATACAGAAGGGACGGGTGAACTCATCTTT. Amino acid sequence: CACDTILLGDTEGTGELIF. The chain joins TRDV2 to TRDJ1; 12 positions agree with TRDD3. The CDR3 totals 19 residues. The germline gives CDR1 GEAIGNYY, CDR2 EKD. Trimming cost V 0 bases and J 9 bases; bases outside gene matches: 19.

The rearrangement joins TRDV2 to TRDJ1; 13 nucleotides align to TRDD3. With 0 bases clipped from V and 2 bases from J, the junction kept 5 bases outside the gene matches. CDR3 length: 17 residues. The germline V gene has CDR1 GEAIGNYY and CDR2 EKD. In DNA, the CDR3 is TGTGCCTGTGACACCTTACTGGGGGATACGGAGACCGATAAACTCATCTTT. It is translated as CACDTLLGDTETDKLIF.

This clone is categorized as medium-sized. The V call is TRDV2, the J call TRDJ1, with 8 bases matching TRDD3. From germline, CDR1 is GEAIGNYY and CDR2 EKD. The V segment lost 0 bases and the J segment 0 bases; nucleotides outside the gene matches: 5. The CDR3 is 16 residues long. CDR3 sequence reads: CACDTLSGGYTDKLIF. The DNA of the CDR3 is TGTGCCTGTGACACCTTAAGTGGGGGATACACCGATAAACTCATCTTT.

This clone was seen more than once but under ten times. A much larger clone is a single base away; this may be a read error. This specimen includes other DNA sequences encoding the same CDR3. V and J are TRDV2 and TRDJ3, with TRDD3 matching 8 bases. Germline V gene lookup returns CDR1 GEAIGNYY and CDR2 EKD. Unmatched junction bases numbered 9, after V lost 0 bases and J lost 0 bases. The CDR3 extends over 20 amino acids. CDR3 coding DNA: TGTGCCTGTGACACCGCGACTGGGGGGTCCCGCTCCTGGGACACCCGACAGATGTTTTTC. This sequence encodes CACDTATGGSRSWDTRQMFF.

As concerns this clone: A read error may explain this, as a much larger clone is one base away. This chain connects TRDV2 to TRDJ1; the match to TRDD3 covers 9 bases. In germline, CDR1 is GEAIGNYY, CDR2 EKD. The CDR3 contains 15 residues. CDR3 nucleotide sequence: TGTGCCCGTGACAGAGTCGGGGATACGACGGGAACTCTCATCTTT. It translates to CARDRVGDTTGTLIF.

This clone is classed as medium-sized. This chain links TRDV2 with TRDJ1, with TRDD3 matching 11 bases. This CDR3 has 19 residues. CDR1 GEAIGNYY and CDR2 EKD come from the germline V gene. V gave up 3 bases and J gave up 0 bases; unmatched junction bases: 14. The CDR3 nucleotides are TGTGCCTGTGACGAAATACTGGGGGATATGGAGGGGTACACCGATAAACTCATCTTT. Protein: CACDEILGDMEGYTDKLIF.

The chain employs TRDV2 and TRDJ1; 7 nucleotides agree with TRDD3. Germline CDR1 is GEAIGNYY and CDR2 is EKD. V was pared by 3 bases and J by 3 bases, with 18 bases of the junction left unmatched. The CDR3 totals 18 residues. The DNA of the CDR3 is TGTGCCTGTGACCCTCTCTTGACGGGGGATCGCGGGTCCGATAAACTCATCTTT. It specifies CACDPLLTGDRGSDKLIF.

This clone was detected only a few times. The V gene is TRDV3, the J gene TRDJ1; TRDD3 aligns across 7 bases. The V and J ends lost 4 bases and 1 base, in that order; junction bases with no gene match: 3. From germline, CDR1 is TVYSNPD and CDR2 GDNSRS (reference sequence). CDR3 length: 12 residues. Here the CDR3 reads CAYGIPTDKLIF. The CDR3 bases are TGTGCCTATGGGATACCCACCGATAAACTCATCTTT.

This clone was observed a handful of times. The rearrangement links TRDV2 to TRDJ1; 9 positions match TRDD3. CDR1 GEAIGNYY and CDR2 EKD come from the germline V gene. V lost 0 bases to trimming and J lost 0 bases; unmatched junction nucleotides: 7. The CDR3 is 17 amino acids. CDR3: CACDTVLGEQHTDKLIF. The CDR3 coding sequence is TGTGCCTGTGACACCGTACTGGGGGAACAGCACACCGATAAACTCATCTTT.

This clone turned up a few times. This sequence may be a read error, since a much larger clone differs from it by one base. Within the sample, other DNA sequences also encode this same CDR3. The rearrangement links TRDV2 to TRDJ1, with TRDD3 identical over 8 bases. CDR3 size: 18 residues. CDR1 GEAIGNYY and CDR2 EKD come from the germline V gene. V lost 2 bases, J lost 4 bases, and 17 bases stayed unmatched. The CDR3 here is CACDIIPGGIRKDDKLIF. CDR3 bases: TGTGCCTGTGACATCATTCCGGGGGGGATAAGAAAGGACGATAAACTCATCTTT.

Comments on this clone: A much larger clone sits a single nucleotide away, making a read error possible. This sequence joins TRDV2 and TRDJ1; 10 positions match TRDD3. J was trimmed by 1 base and V by 5 bases; bases with no gene match: 18. Germline V lookup: CDR1 GEAIGNYY, CDR2 EKD. The CDR3 is 19 residues long. CDR3 residues: CACGPLSTGGLLLTDKLIF. CDR3 sequence (DNA): TGTGCCTGTGGCCCCCTTTCTACTGGGGGATTACTCCTCACCGATAAACTCATCTTT.

A word on this clone: A read error is likely here: a far larger clone is one base away. The sample carries other DNA sequences with the same CDR3. The chain joins TRDV2 to TRDJ1; 11 bases fit TRDD3. CDR1 and CDR2 (germline): GEAIGNYY, EKD. The CDR3 runs to 16 residues. V lost 1 base to trimming and J lost 1 base; unmatched junction nucleotides: 4. CDR3 residues: CACDTVGDTITDKLIF. The CDR3 DNA reads TGTGCCTGTGACACTGTGGGGGATACGATCACCGATAAACTCATCTTT.

In regard to this clone: The translation of this DNA and the TCRdb protein of a much larger clone differ at residue 11, probably owing to a read error; the protein shown here is translated from the DNA. The CDR3 reads CACDTALRDSRDTRQMFF. The CDR3 coding sequence is TGTGCCTGTGACACCGCTCTTCGGGACTCCCGGGACACCCGACAGATGTTTTTC. This chain links TRDV2 with TRDJ3; D unresolved. Germline V gene lookup returns CDR1 GEAIGNYY and CDR2 EKD. CDR3 length: 18 residues.

The chain employs TRDV2 and TRDJ1, with 11 bases identical to TRDD3. The CDR3 runs 17 residues. V was clipped by 2 bases and J by 3 bases; unmatched bases: 10. Germline CDR1 reads GEAIGNYY; CDR2 reads EKD. The CDR3, as DNA: TGTGCCTGTGACAATCTGGGGGATACTGCTACCCCCGATAAACTCATCTTT. Translated, it gives CACDNLGDTATPDKLIF.

Sample share makes this clone medium-sized (0.01 to 0.1%). The V call is TRDV2, the J call TRDJ1; TRDD3 agrees at 10 bases. Trimming cost V 4 bases and J 0 bases; bases outside gene matches: 4. Germline values: CDR1 GEAIGNYY, CDR2 EKD. The CDR3 consists of 15 residues. The CDR3 nucleotides read TGTGCCTGTGATCCACTGGGGGATTACACCGATAAACTCATCTTT. Translating gives CACDPLGDYTDKLIF.

The chain joins TRDV2 to TRDJ1; TRDD3 matches at 9 bases. Looked up from germline, CDR1 is GEAIGNYY and CDR2 is EKD. Trimming at V came to 3 bases and at J to 0 bases, leaving 10 bases not matched to a gene. This CDR3 region has 17 residues. DNA for the CDR3: TGTGCCTGTGACTCTATTTTACTGGGGGAACACACCGATAAACTCATCTTT. This gives the protein CACDSILLGEHTDKLIF.

The chain recombines TRDV2 with TRDJ1, with 13 bases matching TRDD3. In germline, CDR1 is GEAIGNYY, CDR2 EKD. The CDR3 runs 18 residues. Unmatched junction bases numbered 9, after V lost 3 bases and J lost 0 bases. CDR3 loop: CACDLLGDTRGDTDKLIF. The CDR3 DNA reads TGTGCCTGTGACCTACTGGGGGATACGCGAGGTGACACCGATAAACTCATCTTT.

By frequency in the sample, this clone is medium-sized (0.01 to 0.1%). The CDR3 DNA reads as TGTGCCTGTGACACGCTGGGGCCTTACACCGATAAACTCATCTTT. Amino acids: CACDTLGPYTDKLIF. The V and J genes are TRDV2 and TRDJ1; a possible D gene is TRDD3 (6 bases). The CDR3 sequence is 15 residues long. Germline CDR1 reads GEAIGNYY; CDR2 reads EKD. V was pared by 1 base and J by 0 bases, with 11 bases between.

This clone was seen a few times. The J gene is TRDJ1, the V gene TRDV2, with 8 positions matching TRDD3. The CDR3 has 17 amino acids. V lost 2 bases and J lost 0; bases outside the gene matches: 10. Per the germline V gene, CDR1 is GEAIGNYY and CDR2 is EKD. The CDR3 DNA reads as TGTGCCTGTGACAGTGTACTGGGGGTAAGGGACACCGATAAACTCATCTTT. Translation: CACDSVLGVRDTDKLIF.

This clone has only a few counts. The J gene is TRDJ1, the V gene TRDV2; 9 bases are shared with TRDD3. The V gene's germline CDR1 is GEAIGNYY and CDR2 EKD. The CDR3 consists of 19 residues. The J segment lost 0 bases and the V segment lost 1 base, leaving 14 bases of the junction unmatched. The CDR3 region has the DNA TGTGCCTGTGACACAATCCTGGGGGATCGCCGGCAATACACCGATAAACTCATCTTT. Encoded protein: CACDTILGDRRQYTDKLIF.

Remarks on this clone: With only one base between it and a far larger clone, this is likely a read error. The chain couples TRDV2 to TRDJ1; 9 nucleotides align to TRDD3. The CDR3 covers 15 residues. Germline CDR1 GEAIGNYY, CDR2 EKD. CDR3 nucleotide sequence: TGTGCCTGTGACACCTGGGGGATAAAAAACGATAACCTCATCTTT. It specifies CACDTWGIKNDNLIF.

This chain joins TRDV2 and TRDJ1, with D possibly matching TRDD3 (5 bases). CDR3 length: 20 residues. Trimming shortened V by 0 bases and J by 0 bases, and 25 bases separated the two germline ends. Germline lookup yields CDR1 GEAIGNYY and CDR2 EKD. CDR3 region: CACDTVGILEDDGYTDKLIF. The CDR3 DNA reads TGTGCCTGTGACACCGTAGGAATACTGGAGGATGATGGGTACACCGATAAACTCATCTTT.

This clone was picked up a small number of times. Since a far larger clone is one base different, this is likely a read error. The V call is TRDV2, the J call TRDJ2, with 12 nucleotides matching TRDD3. The CDR3 loop spans 17 amino acids. Germline loops: CDR1 GEAIGNYY, CDR2 EKD. The CDR3 bases are TGTGCCTTTGACCGATTACTGGGGGATACCGGGACAGCACAACTCTTCTTT. Amino acid sequence: CAFDRLLGDTGTAQLFF.

A word on this clone: A much larger clone differs from this one at a single base, so this may be a read error. DNA for the CDR3: TGTGCCTGTGACACCATGGGAACTGGGGTACACCCCACCGATAAACTCATCTTT. It is translated as CACDTMGTGVHPTDKLIF. The chain has TRDV2 and TRDJ1; 7 bases map to TRDD3. With V trimmed by 0 bases and J by 1 base, 13 bases remained unmatched. CDR1 is GEAIGNYY, CDR2 EKD, per germline. The CDR3 has 18 residues.

This clone was observed a few times. This may stem from a read error, because a much larger clone lies one nucleotide away. The chain links TRDV1 to TRDJ2; 8 bases fit TRDD3. Germline CDR1 and CDR2: TSWWSYY and QGS. The CDR3 has 22 residues. The CDR3 region is CALGEPGFLYPVLGATTVQLFF. The CDR3 DNA follows: TGTGCTCTTGGGGAACCCGGGTTCCTCTACCCCGTACTGGGGGCTACAACAGTACAACTATTCTTT.

On this clone: This clone may be a read error of a much larger clone one base away. The V call is TRDV2, the J call TRDJ1; 7 bases agree with TRDD3. CDR3 length equals 14 residues. Germline V gene lookup returns CDR1 GEAIGNYY and CDR2 EKD. The CDR3 sequence: CACESLGGYDRLIF. CDR3 bases: TGTGCCTGTGAATCCCTGGGGGGTTACGATAGACTCATCTTT.

With respect to this clone: Given a far larger clone just one base away, this is likely a sequencing read error. This sequence joins TRDV2 and TRDJ1, with TRDD3 as a possible D gene (5 bases). The CDR3 is 16 residues long. Per germline, CDR1 GEAIGNYY and CDR2 EKD. The CDR3 nucleotides read TGTGCCTGTAACACCGTTGGGGTCCCAGACACCGATAAACTCATCTTT. It is translated as CACNTVGVPDTDKLIF.

In the case of this clone: This DNA translates differently at residue 17 from the TCRdb protein, which is that of a much larger clone; a read error is likely, and the protein shown is the DNA's own translation. V usage is TRDV2 and J usage is TRDJ1; 12 bases match TRDD3. Germline V CDR1 and CDR2: GEAIGNYY, EKD. The CDR3 consists of 18 residues. This chain's CDR3 is CACDPLGDTLPHTDKLTF. CDR3 DNA sequence: TGTGCCTGTGACCCACTGGGGGATACCCTCCCACACACCGATAAACTCACCTTT.